The next 14 T cell receptor beta chains were all read from a single sample in a study of T cell responses to AZD1222 COVID-19 vaccine. TCRdb's copy holds only in-frame clones and misses some; the assay was immunoSEQ multiplex PCR. This repertoire shows some 88,000 clones, 75% to 95% found once; its top ten account for less than 5.5%. The material was peripheral blood, obtained 28 days after the second AZD1222 dose. All receptors derive from an adult who received the AZD1222 COVID-19 vaccine.

This clone showed up just a few times. J is TRBJ1-6 and V is TRBV6-2 or TRBV6-3; D unclear. This CDR3 is 14 amino acids long. Germline V gene lookup returns CDR1 MNHEY and CDR2 SVGEGT. V was shortened by 2 bases and J by 5 bases, with 7 bases between the two germline ends. CDR3 sequence: CASSYPANNSPLHF. Here the CDR3 DNA reads TGTGCCAGCAGTTACCCCGCCAATAATTCACCCCTCCACTTT.

J is TRBJ2-5 and V is TRBV11-1; a possible D gene is TRBD1 (7 bases). Looked up from germline, CDR1 is SGHAT and CDR2 is FQDESV (reference sequence). There are 15 residues in the CDR3. Deletions cut 4 bases from V and 3 bases from J, with 15 bases between. The CDR3 DNA sequence: TGTGCCAGCAGCTGGGAGGACAGGTTCAAAGAGACCCAGTACTTC. Its protein is CASSWEDRFKETQYF.

The chain recombines TRBV6-6 with TRBJ1-6; no clear D. The V gene's germline CDR1 is MNHNY and CDR2 SVGAGI (reference sequence). Deletions cut 5 bases from V and 7 bases from J, with 9 bases between. The CDR3 sequence is 13 residues long. The CDR3 is CASSQTKNSPLHF. The CDR3, as DNA: TGTGCCAGCAGTCAGACGAAGAATTCACCCCTCCACTTT.

The V call is TRBV3-1 (or the pseudogene TRBV3-2), the J call TRBJ1-5; D possibly corresponds to TRBD1 (5 bases). Germline assignment: CDR1 LGHDT and CDR2 YNNKEL (reference sequence). The length of the CDR3 is 13 residues. V was shortened by 4 bases and J by 9 bases, with 13 bases between the two germline ends. The CDR3 loop is CASSPGYKGPQHF. CDR3 nucleotide sequence: TGTGCCAGCAGCCCAGGGTATAAGGGGCCCCAGCATTTT.

The chain has TRBV19 and TRBJ1-1; 7 positions agree with TRBD1. The junction had 16 bases not matched to a gene; V was cut back by 5 bases and J by 1 base. Germline CDR1 reads LNHDA; CDR2 reads SQIVND (reference sequence). The CDR3 covers 18 residues. CDR3 amino acids: CASSRGKQGKGPNTEAFF. DNA of the CDR3: TGTGCCAGTAGTCGGGGAAAACAGGGGAAGGGCCCGAACACTGAAGCTTTCTTT.

V gene TRBV30 combines with J gene TRBJ1-5; 7 bases line up with TRBD1. V lost 0 bases, J lost 4 bases, and 3 bases stayed unmatched. The germline gives CDR1 GTSNPN, CDR2 SVGIG (reference sequence). The CDR3 has 14 amino acids. DNA for the CDR3: TGTGCCTGGAGTGTAGGGACAGTTAATCAGCCCCAGCATTTT. Protein sequence: CAWSVGTVNQPQHF.

The rearrangement joins TRBV24-1 to TRBJ2-1; D not resolved. The CDR3 runs to 12 residues. V gave up 5 bases and J gave up 10 bases, with 11 bases separating them. Per the germline V gene, CDR1 is KGHDR and CDR2 is SFDVKD. CDR3 loop: CATSAPSSEQFF. CDR3 in DNA: TGTGCCACCAGTGCCCCGTCTTCCGAGCAGTTCTTC.

This clone was seen once. The chain couples TRBV3-1 (or the pseudogene TRBV3-2) to TRBJ1-6; no clear D gene. Between the trimmed V and J ends, which lost 0 bases and 8 bases, there was a span of 11 bases. The germline V gene encodes CDR1 LGHDT and CDR2 YNNKEL (reference sequence). The CDR3 runs to 15 residues. CDR3 loop: CASSQEAHPDSPLHF. For the CDR3, the DNA is TGTGCCAGCAGCCAAGAAGCGCATCCAGATTCACCCCTCCACTTT.

This clone was observed once. The chain links TRBV5-6 to TRBJ1-1; the D gene is possibly TRBD1 (5 bases). The CDR3 contains 16 residues. CDR1 SGHDT and CDR2 YYEEEE come from the germline V gene. The V end was cut by 0 bases, the J end by 1 base, with 13 bases between. The CDR3 DNA sequence: TGTGCCAGCAGCTTGGGGTTGAGGGGAACGAACACTGAAGCTTTCTTT. Translating gives CASSLGLRGTNTEAFF.

This clone was seen a single time. The V and J genes are TRBV4-1 and TRBJ2-2, with TRBD1 identical over 7 bases. The CDR3 is 16 amino acids. Unmatched junction bases numbered 9, after V lost 3 bases and J lost 5 bases. Germline V gene sequence: CDR1 MGHRA, CDR2 YSYEKL. The CDR3 spells CASSQEGGWGTGELFF. The CDR3 nucleotides are TGCGCCAGCAGCCAGGAAGGGGGCTGGGGAACCGGGGAGCTGTTTTTT.

The chain couples TRBV28 to TRBJ1-2, with a weak D call TRBD1 (6 bases). The V and J ends lost 7 bases and 2 bases respectively, with 11 bases between them. Looked up from germline, CDR1 is MDHEN and CDR2 is SYDVKM. The CDR3 totals 13 residues. DNA of the CDR3: TGTGCCAGCAATCGGGGGGCCAACTATGGCTACACCTTC. Encoded protein: CASNRGANYGYTF.

V usage is TRBV7-3 and J usage is TRBJ1-1, with D maybe TRBD1 (6 bases). This CDR3 has 14 amino acids. The V gene's germline CDR1 is SGHTA and CDR2 FQGTGA. V was trimmed by 3 bases and J by 5 bases, leaving 13 bases between them. CDR3 protein: CASSFGGAGTEAFF. CDR3 nucleotide sequence: TGTGCCAGCAGCTTCGGGGGCGCGGGAACTGAAGCTTTCTTT.

V usage is TRBV6-5 and J usage is TRBJ1-1, with 9 bases that match TRBD1. The CDR3 has 15 residues. The V gene's germline CDR1 is MNHEY and CDR2 SVGAGI. J lost 1 base, V lost 4 bases, and 4 bases had no gene match. The CDR3 DNA sequence: TGTGCCAGCAGTTTGCGGACAGGGGCGAACACTGAAGCTTTCTTT. The encoded protein is CASSLRTGANTEAFF.

V is TRBV7-9 and J is TRBJ1-5; D is uncertain. Trimming took 5 bases from V and 6 from J, leaving 11 bases between them. The CDR3 totals 13 residues. Germline CDR1 reads SEHNR; CDR2 reads FQNEAQ (reference sequence). In DNA, the CDR3 is TGTGCCAGCAGCCCCCAGTTTGGTCAGCCCCAGCATTTT. Protein: CASSPQFGQPQHF.